This T cell receptor (beta chain) came from a study of blood T cells in healthy people across ages. Regarding the study as a whole: The recorded TCR beta diversity per million T cells decreased in a roughly linear manner with age. Higher diversity, along with more naive CD4+ cells, distinguished long-lived donors from aged donors.

A J-beta primer mix and a sample-barcoded 5' primer were used in a second PCR of about 7 to 12 cycles. TCRdb re-called the 5' RACE reads with MiXCR, one entry per CDR3 protein. Counted here are almost 550,000 distinct CDR3 sequences, around 24% occurring once; the ten biggest clones make up under 9%. As to this clonotype: No antigen is known for it.

With 5 bases removed from V and 0 bases from J, the gap between germline ends came to 10 bases. Looked up from germline, CDR1 is KGHDR and CDR2 is SFDVKD. The length of the CDR3 is 16 residues. This sample was shared with a second study, whose subject was T cells of mothers and their children.

The receptor was isolated from a boy aged 10-17 years in good health. Material for sequencing was blood. This rearrangement joins TRBV24-1 to TRBJ2-6; D ambiguous. In DNA, the CDR3 is TGTGCCACCAGTGGTCCCGCAGCCTCTGGGGCCAACGTCCTGACTTTC. Protein: CATSGPAASGANVLTF.